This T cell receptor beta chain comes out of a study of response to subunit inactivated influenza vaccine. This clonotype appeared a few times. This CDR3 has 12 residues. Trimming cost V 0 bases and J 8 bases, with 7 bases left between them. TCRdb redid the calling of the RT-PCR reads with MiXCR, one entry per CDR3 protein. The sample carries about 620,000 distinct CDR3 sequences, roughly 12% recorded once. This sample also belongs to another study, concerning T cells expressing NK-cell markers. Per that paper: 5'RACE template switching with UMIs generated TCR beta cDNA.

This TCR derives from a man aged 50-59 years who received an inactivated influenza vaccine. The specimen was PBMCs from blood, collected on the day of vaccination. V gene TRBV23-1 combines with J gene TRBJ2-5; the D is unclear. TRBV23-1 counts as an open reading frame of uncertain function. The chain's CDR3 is CASSQSWGTQYF. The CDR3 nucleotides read TGCGCCAGCAGTCAATCATGGGGAACCCAGTACTTC.